Each of the 32 T cell receptor beta chains below was sequenced from the same sample in a study of T cell repertoires in cytomegalovirus infection. No antigens are known for them. TCRdb used MiXCR to reprocess the reads, holding one entry per CDR3 protein. The sample has around 900,000 distinct CDR3 sequences, roughly 30% seen once; the top ten hold 11% to 15%. Sequenced material: cultured CD8+ T cells from PBMCs, taken from culture after CMV antigen stimulation. The receptors stem from a human donor in good health (CMV status not recorded). Some clones in this sample may be carry-over from other donors' samples.

The J gene is TRBJ2-3, the V gene TRBV6-1; D might be TRBD1 (5 bases). CDR3 length: 16 amino acids. CDR1 and CDR2 from the germline V gene are MNHNS and SASEGT. Deletions cut 2 bases from V and 2 bases from J, with 14 bases between. CDR3 nucleotide sequence: TGTGCCAGCAGTGAATGGTGGCAGGGTTACACAGATACGCAGTATTTT. Protein: CASSEWWQGYTDTQYF.

This clonotype was seen only a few times. Germline and junction disagree at one end, which may indicate a read error. V and J are TRBV12-3 or TRBV12-4 and TRBJ2-2; D gene unclear. This CDR3 is 11 amino acids long. CDR3 in amino acids: CVSSLSGELFF. CDR3 DNA sequence: TGTGTCAGCAGTTTGTCCGGGGAGCTGTTTTTT.

The rearrangement uses TRBV20-1 and TRBJ2-1; TRBD1 matches 10 bases. The V gene end was trimmed by 6 bases and the J gene end by 8 bases; junction bases not matched to a gene: 7. The CDR3 has 13 residues. Per germline, CDR1 DFQATT and CDR2 SNEGSKA (reference sequence). CDR3 sequence: CSAVPGQGYEQFF. For the CDR3, the DNA is TGCAGTGCCGTCCCGGGACAGGGGTATGAGCAGTTCTTC.

The chain uses TRBV9 and TRBJ2-2; 11 nucleotides align to TRBD1. There are 16 residues in the CDR3. The trim removed 3 bases at V and 5 bases at J, leaving 6 bases unmatched. Germline V lookup: CDR1 SGDLS, CDR2 YYNGEE. CDR3 in DNA: TGTGCCAGCAGCGCCAATCGGGACAGGGGGACCGGGGAGCTGTTTTTT. Translated: CASSANRDRGTGELFF.

V and J are TRBV19 and TRBJ2-5; TRBD1 or TRBD2 may be the D gene (6 bases each). V was cut by 3 bases and J by 5 bases, with 16 bases left in between. The CDR3 is made up of 15 amino acids. CDR1 and CDR2 (germline): LNHDA, SQIVND (reference sequence). As DNA, the CDR3 is TGTGCCAGTAGTATTTACTGGGGGGCTGTGGAGACCCAGTACTTC. Translating it yields CASSIYWGAVETQYF.

V is TRBV19 and J is TRBJ1-5, with a possible D match to TRBD1 (6 bases). V was cut by 1 base and J by 1 base, with 14 bases left in between. The CDR3 is 17 amino acids. Germline values: CDR1 LNHDA, CDR2 SQIVND (reference sequence). The CDR3, as DNA: TGTGCCAGTAGTATAGGGCAGGGGCCTTTGAGCAATCAGCCCCAGCATTTT. It encodes CASSIGQGPLSNQPQHF.

V usage is TRBV5-4 and J usage is TRBJ2-7, with TRBD1 matching 7 bases. Germline V gene lookup returns CDR1 SGHNT and CDR2 YYREEE (reference sequence). Unmatched junction bases numbered 10, after V lost 5 bases and J lost 2 bases. This CDR3 spans 15 amino acids. The CDR3 DNA is TGTGCCAGCAGGGACGCCGGGACAGAAGCCTACGAGCAGTACGTC. Protein: CASRDAGTEAYEQYV.

This clonotype was picked up a small number of times. The chain is built from TRBV28 and TRBJ2-5; D unresolved. CDR1 is MDHEN, CDR2 SYDVKM, per germline. The V gene lost 6 bases and the J gene lost 5 bases, with 7 bases spanning the gap. This CDR3 contains 11 residues. DNA of the CDR3: TGTGCCAGCAGCCCACACGAGACCCAGTACTTC. Residues: CASSPHETQYF.

This chain uses TRBV4-1 with TRBJ2-3; TRBD2 agrees at 11 bases. The germline gives CDR1 MGHRA, CDR2 YSYEKL. The CDR3 spans 15 residues. After removal of 1 base from V and 5 bases from J, the junction contained 2 bases not matched to a gene. The CDR3 region is CASSQVTSGVDTQYF. The CDR3 DNA reads as TGCGCCAGCAGCCAAGTGACTAGCGGGGTAGATACGCAGTATTTT.

This clonotype has a handful of counts. The rearrangement joins TRBV10-1 to TRBJ1-1; unclear D gene. This CDR3 is 14 amino acids long. Trimming cost V 1 base and J 1 base, with 7 bases left between them. Germline CDR1 is WNHNN and CDR2 is SYGVQD (reference sequence). DNA of the CDR3: TGCGCCAGCAGTGAGTACGAGGGGAACACTGAAGCTTTCTTT. This translates into CASSEYEGNTEAFF.

This clonotype occurred a few times. The chain has TRBV6-2 or TRBV6-3 and TRBJ1-1, with D hard to call. The CDR3 loop spans 17 amino acids. Trimming cost V 0 bases and J 4 bases, with 18 bases left between them. Germline V lookup: CDR1 MNHEY, CDR2 SVGEGT. CDR3 nucleotide sequence: TGTGCCAGCAGTTACTCGAAAGACTCGCCCGAGAGCACTGAAGCTTTCTTT. Translation: CASSYSKDSPESTEAFF.

CDR3 sequence (DNA): TGTGCCAGCAGCTTAGCCCGAACTTTCGGCAGGGAGGGCCACGAGCAGTACGTC. It translates to CASSLARTFGREGHEQYV. V usage is TRBV7-8 and J usage is TRBJ2-7, with 7 bases fitting TRBD2. The germline V gene encodes CDR1 SGHVS and CDR2 FQNEAQ. Germline trimming cut 0 bases from V and 5 bases from J; bases unmatched to any gene: 16. There are 18 residues in the CDR3.

The rearrangement uses TRBV10-2 and TRBJ1-5; D might be TRBD1 (6 bases). The CDR3 runs 13 residues. CDR1 and CDR2 (germline): WSHSY, SAAADI. V gave up 6 bases and J gave up 10 bases, with 16 bases separating them. The CDR3 loop is CASSAGGLDPQHF. Here the CDR3 DNA reads TGCGCCAGCAGCGCGGGGGGCCTGGATCCCCAGCATTTT.

V gene TRBV4-2 combines with J gene TRBJ2-5; possibly TRBD1 or TRBD2 for D (6 bases each). The V gene's germline CDR1 is LGHNA and CDR2 YNFKEQ. V dropped 3 bases and J dropped 3 bases, with 20 bases sitting between them. The CDR3 has 17 amino acids. CDR3 bases: TGTGCCAGCAGCCATCAAAGTGGAGGGGGGCCCGAAGAGACCCAGTACTTC. Protein sequence: CASSHQSGGGPEETQYF.

The rearrangement uses TRBV5-4 and TRBJ2-7; 10 nucleotides agree with TRBD1. This CDR3 has 15 residues. The germline gives CDR1 SGHNT, CDR2 YYREEE (reference sequence). The trim removed 4 bases at V and 1 base at J, leaving 5 bases unmatched. The CDR3 bases are TGTGCCAGCAGCCAGACAGGGGGCGGATCCTACGAGCAGTACTTC. Protein sequence: CASSQTGGGSYEQYF.

This clonotype was detected many times. The chain has TRBV7-6 and TRBJ1-1; the D gene is possibly TRBD1 (6 bases). V was trimmed by 1 base and J by 1 base, leaving 10 bases between them. The CDR3 length is 15 residues. Germline assignment: CDR1 SGHVS and CDR2 FNYEAQ. The CDR3 protein is CASSLGGGANTEAFF. In DNA form, the CDR3 reads TGTGCCAGCAGCTTAGGAGGGGGGGCGAACACTGAAGCTTTCTTT.

The CDR3, as DNA: TGTGCCAGCAGGCATGGGGGAAACTATGGCTACACCTTC. Amino acids: CASRHGGNYGYTF. The chain joins TRBV7-6 to TRBJ1-2; the D gene is possibly TRBD1 (5 bases). Germline V CDR1 and CDR2: SGHVS, FNYEAQ. This CDR3 is 13 amino acids long. With 6 bases removed from V and 2 bases from J, the gap between germline ends came to 10 bases.

The table lists this clonotype with a few counts. This chain joins TRBV3-1 and TRBJ2-1; D is ambiguous. CDR3 size: 15 residues. Germline CDR1 and CDR2: LGHDT and YNNKEL (reference sequence). Trimming removed 0 bases from V and 2 bases from J, with 8 bases in between. This CDR3 is CASSQDPLAYNEQFF. The CDR3 DNA is TGTGCCAGCAGCCAAGATCCCCTCGCCTACAATGAGCAGTTCTTC.

V gene TRBV13 combines with J gene TRBJ1-4; D call uncertain. The V gene's germline CDR1 is PRHDT and CDR2 FYEKMQ (reference sequence). This CDR3 is 15 amino acids long. The ends were cut back, 4 bases at V and 8 bases at J, with 17 bases in the middle. The CDR3 here is CASSSRVGMEEKLFF. CDR3 DNA: TGTGCCAGCAGCTCAAGGGTGGGAATGGAAGAAAAACTGTTTTTT.

CDR3 DNA: TGTGCCAGCAGCCAAGAAGGGTTACGGGACAGGGGATGGAGGTCCCAGTACTTC. It specifies CASSQEGLRDRGWRSQYF. The V call is TRBV3-1, the J call TRBJ2-5; 10 nucleotides align to TRBD1. Trimming took 0 bases from V and 9 from J; bases not matched to a gene: 16. Germline-derived CDR1 and CDR2 are LGHDT and YNNKEL (reference sequence). The CDR3 is made up of 18 amino acids.

This chain connects TRBV27 to TRBJ2-1; 7 bases line up with TRBD2. The CDR3 is 14 amino acids. CDR1 and CDR2 from the germline V gene are MNHEY and SMNVEV (reference sequence). The ends lost 3 bases at V and 7 bases at J; junction bases unmatched: 6. The CDR3 nucleotides are TGTGCCAGCAGTTTCTCCGGGACTAATAATGAGCAGTTCTTC. This encodes CASSFSGTNNEQFF.

This clonotype was picked up a small number of times. The chain couples TRBV12-5 to TRBJ2-7; D not certain. The CDR3 is made up of 15 amino acids. Germline CDR1 LGHNT, CDR2 FRNRAP. The V end lost 2 bases, the J end lost 3 bases, and 14 bases lay between the germline ends. The CDR3 loop is CASGLSPDDDYEQYF. The CDR3 DNA follows: TGTGCTAGTGGTTTGAGCCCAGACGACGACTACGAGCAGTACTTC.

The chain employs TRBV7-9 and TRBJ2-1; D is ambiguous. Germline V gene data show CDR1 as SEHNR and CDR2 as FQNEAQ (reference sequence). Trimming took off 4 bases at V and 12 bases at J, with 7 bases between the two ends. The length of the CDR3 is 10 residues. The CDR3 protein is CASSSLGQFF. Written as DNA, the CDR3 is TGTGCCAGCAGCTCATTGGGGCAGTTCTTC. Complete variable domain (other parts from reference TRBV7-9 and TRBJ2-1): DTGVSQNPRHKITKRGQNVTFRCDPISEHNRLYWYRQTLGQGPEFLTYFQNEAQLEKSRLLSDRFSAERPKGSFSTLEIQRTEQGDSAMYLCASSSLGQFFGPGTRLTVL.

The chain employs TRBV11-2 and TRBJ2-7; 8 bases align to TRBD1. The CDR3 contains 14 residues. CDR1 and CDR2 (germline): SGHAT, FQNNGV. Written as DNA, the CDR3 is TGTACCAGCAGCCCAGACAGGGGTGGCTACGAGCAGTACGTC. Translation: CTSSPDRGGYEQYV.

Many counts were recorded for this clonotype. The chain carries TRBV7-2 and TRBJ1-5; 7 bases map to TRBD1. Germline assignment: CDR1 SGHTA and CDR2 FQGNSA. Unmatched junction bases numbered 4, after V lost 0 bases and J lost 5 bases. The CDR3 has 15 amino acids. CDR3 protein: CASSLAVGGDQPQHF. CDR3 in DNA: TGTGCCAGCAGCTTAGCGGTAGGGGGCGATCAGCCCCAGCATTTT.

The DNA for the CDR3 is TGTGCCAGCAGCTTACGGACAGACCGCAATGAGCAGTTCTTC. Translating it yields CASSLRTDRNEQFF. The rearrangement uses TRBV5-4 and TRBJ2-1; D possibly corresponds to TRBD1 (6 bases). This CDR3 has 14 residues. In germline, CDR1 is SGHNT, CDR2 YYREEE (reference sequence). Between the trimmed V and J ends, which lost 2 bases and 6 bases, there was a span of 12 bases.

This clonotype was seen a few times. This chain uses TRBV6-6 with TRBJ1-4; 9 bases are shared with TRBD1. Germline V CDR1 and CDR2: MNHNY, SVGAGI (reference sequence). V was pared by 2 bases and J by 8 bases, with 6 bases of the junction left unmatched. CDR3 length equals 15 residues. CDR3 sequence: CASSYQGTGKEKLFF. The CDR3 DNA reads TGTGCCAGCAGTTACCAAGGGACAGGGAAGGAAAAACTGTTTTTT.

This clonotype was observed a single time. This chain joins TRBV6-2 or TRBV6-3 and TRBJ1-1; 11 bases map to TRBD1. The CDR3 has 14 amino acids. The V gene end was trimmed by 7 bases and the J gene end by 7 bases; junction bases not matched to a gene: 8. The germline V gene encodes CDR1 MNHEY and CDR2 SVGEGT. CDR3 protein: CASISDRGLFEAFF. The DNA of the CDR3 is TGTGCCAGCATTTCGGACAGGGGGCTGTTTGAAGCTTTCTTT.

This clonotype was picked up a small number of times. V and J are TRBV7-8 and TRBJ1-3; D gene ambiguous. V shed 2 bases and J shed 0 bases, with 11 bases lying between them. The CDR3 runs to 16 residues. Germline loops: CDR1 SGHVS, CDR2 FQNEAQ. The CDR3 coding sequence is TGTGCCAGCAGCTTACCCGCGGAGGGCTCTGGAAACACCATATATTTT. Its protein product is CASSLPAEGSGNTIYF.

The chain joins TRBV11-3 to TRBJ2-4; 7 bases line up with TRBD1. Trimming at V came to 5 bases and at J to 8 bases, leaving 3 bases not matched to a gene. Germline assignment: CDR1 SGHNT and CDR2 YENEEA. CDR3 size: 12 residues. DNA of the CDR3: TGTGCCAGCAGCCACAGGGGAGACATTCAGTACTTC. Amino acid sequence: CASSHRGDIQYF. The entire variable domain, with the rest obtained from reference TRBV11-3 and TRBJ2-4, is as follows: EAGVVQSPRYKIIEKKQPVAFWCNPISGHNTLYWYLQNLGQGPELLIRYENEEAVDDSQLPKDRFSAERLKGVDSTLKIQPAELGDSAVYLCASSHRGDIQYFGAGTRLSVL.

As to this clonotype: This may arise from a read error, as a much more abundant clone is one base away. The chain recombines TRBV25-1 with TRBJ2-2; D unclear. Trimming pared 4 bases from V and 0 bases from J, leaving 9 bases between. Germline V lookup: CDR1 MGHDK, CDR2 SYGVNS. The CDR3 has 15 residues. Here the CDR3 reads CASSGLGPNTGELFF. The DNA of the CDR3 is TGTGCCAGCAGTGGATTAGGGCCGAACACCGGGGAGCTGTTTTTT.

The chain links TRBV28 to TRBJ2-3; 8 bases align to TRBD1. J lost 3 bases, V lost 5 bases, and 7 bases had no gene match. Germline loops: CDR1 MDHEN, CDR2 SYDVKM. The CDR3 sequence is 15 residues long. CDR3 DNA: TGTGCCAGCAGTAGACAGGGGATTAGGACAGATACGCAGTATTTT. Protein: CASSRQGIRTDTQYF.